These 11 T cell receptor beta chains originate from one sample sequenced in a study of cytotoxic CD8 clonotypes in ibrutinib-treated CLL. Assay used: immunoSEQ multiplex PCR; TCRdb lists only in-frame clones, some missing. The table shows 15,000 to 20,000 clones, with about two thirds occurring only once. The sample consisted of PBMCs, taken before ibrutinib treatment. These receptors came from a human donor with chronic lymphocytic leukemia.

The rearrangement links TRBV7-2 to TRBJ1-1, with TRBD1 as a possible D gene (5 bases). CDR3 length: 14 amino acids. CDR1 is SGHTA, CDR2 FQGNSA, per germline. The germline V and J ends were trimmed by 1 base and 5 bases, with 11 bases remaining between them. DNA for the CDR3: TGTGCCAGCAGCTTAGTGTGGGGGGAAACTGAAGCTTTCTTT. Translating gives CASSLVWGETEAFF.

J is TRBJ2-1 and V is TRBV5-1; tentatively, D is TRBD1 (6 bases). The CDR3 is made up of 15 amino acids. The V gene lost 4 bases and the J gene lost 6 bases, with 17 bases spanning the gap. Germline values: CDR1 SGHRS, CDR2 YFSETQ. The CDR3, as DNA: TGCGCCAGCAGCGTACAGGGTGGGGAAAGCAATGAGCAGTTCTTC. It is translated as CASSVQGGESNEQFF.

V usage is TRBV5-1 and J usage is TRBJ1-1; possible D gene TRBD1, 5 bases. The CDR3 spans 13 residues. Trimming shortened V by 0 bases and J by 6 bases, and 9 bases separated the two germline ends. The germline V gene encodes CDR1 SGHRS and CDR2 YFSETQ. CDR3 region: CASSLEGAAEAFF. DNA of the CDR3: TGCGCCAGCAGCTTGGAAGGGGCGGCTGAAGCTTTCTTT. The entire variable domain, with the rest obtained from reference TRBV5-1 and TRBJ1-1, is as follows: KAGVTQTPRYLIKTRGQQVTLSCSPISGHRSVSWYQQTPGQGLQFLFEYFSETQRNKGNFPGRFSGRQFSNSRSEMNVSTLELGDSALYLCASSLEGAAEAFFGQGTRLTVV.

The CDR3 loop is CASSRQGANYNEQFF. The CDR3, as DNA: TGTGCCAGCAGCCGACAGGGTGCGAACTACAATGAGCAGTTCTTC. The rearrangement uses TRBV7-2 and TRBJ2-1, with TRBD1 identical over 7 bases. This CDR3 has 15 residues. Germline V gene data show CDR1 as SGHTA and CDR2 as FQGNSA. Germline trimming cut 5 bases from V and 3 bases from J; bases unmatched to any gene: 7.

The rearrangement links TRBV19 to TRBJ1-1; maybe TRBD1 (5 bases). Germline assignment: CDR1 LNHDA and CDR2 SQIVND (reference sequence). V was clipped by 4 bases and J by 9 bases, with 18 bases between them. There are 14 residues in the CDR3. CDR3 residues: CASSSSGTHGQAFF. CDR3 DNA: TGTGCCAGTAGTAGCTCCGGGACCCACGGTCAAGCTTTCTTT.

V gene TRBV30 combines with J gene TRBJ1-6; D not resolved. The CDR3 runs to 12 residues. Deletions cut 5 bases from V and 7 bases from J, with 9 bases between. Looked up from germline, CDR1 is GTSNPN and CDR2 is SVGIG (reference sequence). CDR3 coding DNA: TGTGCCTGGGGGCAGCGGAATTCACCCCTCCACTTT. This codes for CAWGQRNSPLHF.

This chain links TRBV4-1 with TRBJ2-1; D remains unclear. The CDR3 sequence is 14 residues long. The V end was cut by 2 bases, the J end by 7 bases, with 12 bases between. Germline V gives CDR1 MGHRA, CDR2 YSYEKL. CDR3 in DNA: TGCGCCAGCAGCCAACGGCAGCCTTGGAATGAGCAGTTCTTC. This gives the protein CASSQRQPWNEQFF.

The genes are TRBV23-1 and TRBJ2-2; 7 bases align to TRBD2. TRBV23-1 is an ORF, with its function uncertain. The J segment lost 4 bases and the V segment lost 2 bases, leaving 10 bases of the junction unmatched. This CDR3 is 17 amino acids long. In nucleotides, the CDR3 is TGCGCCAGCAGTCAAGCTTCGGGCGGGGGAGGCACCGGGGAGCTGTTTTTT. The encoded protein is CASSQASGGGGTGELFF.

V usage is TRBV7-1 and J usage is TRBJ2-1; the match to TRBD1 covers 10 bases. TRBV7-1 is identified as an open reading frame with a role that is uncertain. The CDR3 is 15 residues long. Unmatched junction bases numbered 7, after V lost 3 bases and J lost 8 bases. The CDR3 protein is CASSSRDRGSHEQFF. DNA of the CDR3: TGTGCCAGCAGCTCCCGGGACAGGGGATCACATGAGCAGTTCTTC.

This clone has just one count. The chain has TRBV30 and TRBJ1-4, with D possibly matching TRBD1 (5 bases). V shed 8 bases and J shed 4 bases, with 14 bases lying between them. Germline assignment: CDR1 GTSNPN and CDR2 SVGIG (reference sequence). The CDR3 loop spans 13 amino acids. The chain's CDR3 is CASRDPFNEKLFF. The CDR3 nucleotides read TGTGCCAGTCGGGACCCCTTTAATGAAAAACTGTTTTTT.

This clone was observed once. This is likely an artifact of a read error, given a far larger clone one base away. V gene TRBV7-6 combines with J gene TRBJ2-2, with 9 positions matching TRBD2. CDR3 length: 15 amino acids. The V and J ends lost 1 base and 3 bases, in that order; junction bases with no gene match: 0. CDR1 and CDR2 (germline): SGHVS, FNYEAQ. The CDR3 region is CASSLGGGDTGELFF. The CDR3 bases are TGTGCCAGCAGCTTAGGCGGGGGGGACACCGGGGAGCTGTTTTTT.